The 14 T cell receptor beta chains listed next were all sequenced from one sample in a study of blood T cell repertoires in COVID-19. TCRdb's copy holds only in-frame clones and misses some; the assay was immunoSEQ multiplex PCR. The data hold about 54,000 clones, with around 85% observed a single time. Sample: peripheral blood. These receptors were collected from a human donor in a cohort sampled during active COVID-19.

This chain links TRBV25-1 with TRBJ2-4; TRBD1 might be the D (5 bases). The germline gives CDR1 MGHDK, CDR2 SYGVNS. CDR3 size: 11 residues. The V end was cut by 3 bases, the J end by 14 bases, with 11 bases between. CDR3 DNA: TGTGCCAGCAGTGAGATAGGGGCAAAGTACTTC. This gives the protein CASSEIGAKYF.

The gene calls are TRBV6-5 and TRBJ2-7; perhaps TRBD1 as D (6 bases). The germline gives CDR1 MNHEY, CDR2 SVGAGI. The CDR3 extends over 12 amino acids. Deletions cut 7 bases from V and 5 bases from J, with 12 bases between. The CDR3 DNA is TGTGCCAGCACAAACAGGGTCGACGAGCAGTACTTC. It translates to CASTNRVDEQYF.

This clone occurred a few times. This sample includes further DNA sequences coding for the same CDR3. The J gene is TRBJ1-5, the V gene TRBV6-5; no clear D gene. Trimming removed 0 bases at V and 5 bases at J, with 11 bases between. CDR1 MNHEY and CDR2 SVGAGI come from the germline V gene. The CDR3 length is 15 residues. The CDR3 reads CASSYSAGLDQPQHF. DNA for the CDR3: TGTGCCAGCAGTTACTCGGCAGGACTTGATCAGCCCCAGCATTTT.

The chain joins TRBV5-1 to TRBJ1-3; D remains unclear. The CDR3 sequence is 18 residues long. With 1 base removed from V and 0 bases from J, the gap between germline ends came to 17 bases. CDR1 and CDR2 (germline): SGHRS, YFSETQ. CDR3 loop: CASSLRLGAMSSGNTIYF. The CDR3 nucleotides read TGCGCCAGCAGCTTGAGATTGGGAGCAATGAGCTCTGGAAACACCATATATTTT.

The rearrangement uses TRBV19 and TRBJ1-4; no firm D call. V was shortened by 5 bases and J by 6 bases, with 10 bases between the two germline ends. The V gene's germline CDR1 is LNHDA and CDR2 SQIVND (reference sequence). This CDR3 contains 13 residues. DNA of the CDR3: TGTGCCAGTAGTTTCAGTGACTATGAAAAACTGTTTTTT. The encoded protein is CASSFSDYEKLFF.

This chain connects TRBV4-3 to TRBJ2-1, with 8 bases lining up with TRBD2. Germline V gene lookup returns CDR1 LGHNA and CDR2 YSLEER. This CDR3 comprises 18 residues. The trim removed 0 bases at V and 4 bases at J, leaving 11 bases unmatched. The CDR3 region has the DNA TGCGCCAGCAGCCAAGATCTCGGGGCTAGCGGGTGGTACAATGAGCAGTTCTTC. Translated: CASSQDLGASGWYNEQFF.

J is TRBJ2-2 and V is TRBV18; 8 nucleotides line up with TRBD1. V shed 6 bases and J 2 bases; nucleotides not matched to a gene: 5. CDR3 size: 15 residues. Germline V gene sequence: CDR1 KGHSH, CDR2 LQKENI. The CDR3 spells CASSPTGVNTGELFF. The CDR3 nucleotides are TGTGCCAGCTCCCCGACAGGGGTAAACACCGGGGAGCTGTTTTTT.

Ten or more counts support this clone. The chain couples TRBV2 to TRBJ2-3; 7 bases map to TRBD2. The CDR3 length is 14 residues. V lost 4 bases to trimming and J lost 4 bases; unmatched junction nucleotides: 5. Germline lookup yields CDR1 SNHLY and CDR2 FYNNEI. The CDR3 DNA reads as TGTGCCAGCAGTGGGGGAGGGTGGCCAGATACGCAGTATTTT. Amino acid sequence: CASSGGGWPDTQYF.

The chain couples TRBV5-6 to TRBJ2-1, with TRBD2 identical over 8 bases. Germline V lookup: CDR1 SGHDT, CDR2 YYEEEE. The CDR3 totals 15 residues. Trimming took 4 bases from V and 0 from J; bases not matched to a gene: 3. CDR3 DNA: TGTGCCAGCAGCGGGGGACTAGACTCCTACAATGAGCAGTTCTTC. Translated: CASSGGLDSYNEQFF.

This clone was detected a few times. The rearrangement uses TRBV18 and TRBJ1-1; 7 bases match TRBD1. The CDR3 spans 16 residues. Germline V gene lookup returns CDR1 KGHSH and CDR2 LQKENI. The V gene end was trimmed by 4 bases and the J gene end by 1 base; junction bases not matched to a gene: 9. Here the CDR3 reads CASSLFKTGRNTEAFF. In DNA form, the CDR3 reads TGTGCCAGCTCACTCTTTAAGACAGGGAGGAACACTGAAGCTTTCTTT.

The V gene is TRBV25-1, the J gene TRBJ2-2; D is unclear. CDR1 is MGHDK and CDR2 is SYGVNS in the germline V gene. The CDR3 spans 13 residues. Trimming removed 5 bases at V and 4 bases at J, with 8 bases between. CDR3 nucleotides: TGTGCCAGCAGTCCCCGGGTCACCGGGGAGCTGTTTTTT. Protein: CASSPRVTGELFF.

The CDR3, as DNA: TGTGCCAGCAGCCGAGGGCTGGACTCCTACGAGCAGTACTTC. Translated: CASSRGLDSYEQYF. The chain is built from TRBV3-1 (or the pseudogene TRBV3-2) and TRBJ2-7, with D perhaps TRBD2 (5 bases). Germline CDR1 reads LGHDT; CDR2 reads YNNKEL (reference sequence). The CDR3 covers 14 residues. V lost 4 bases, J lost 0 bases, and 10 bases lay in between.

The V gene is TRBV18, the J gene TRBJ2-2; D might be TRBD1 (6 bases). The germline CDR1 and CDR2 sequences are KGHSH and LQKENI. V dropped 3 bases and J dropped 4 bases, with 18 bases sitting between them. This CDR3 is 17 amino acids long. The chain's CDR3 is CASSPQLSQGGTGELFF. In DNA, the CDR3 is TGTGCCAGCTCACCCCAGCTCTCCCAAGGGGGCACCGGGGAGCTGTTTTTT.

In DNA, the CDR3 is TGTGCCAGCAGTACCGTCACAGGGGGAAACACTGAAGCTTTCTTT. It translates to CASSTVTGGNTEAFF. V usage is TRBV28 and J usage is TRBJ1-1; the match to TRBD1 covers 8 bases. The CDR3 sequence is 15 residues long. J gave up 2 bases and V 5 bases, and 7 bases lay outside the gene matches. CDR1 and CDR2 (germline): MDHEN, SYDVKM. Full variable domain (rest looked up from reference TRBV28 and TRBJ1-1): DVKVTQSSRYLVKRTGEKVFLECVQDMDHENMFWYRQDPGLGLRLIYFSYDVKMKEKGDIPEGYSVSREKKERFSLILESASTNQTSMYLCASSTVTGGNTEAFFGQGTRLTVV.